One sample yielded the 23 T cell receptor beta chains listed below, sequenced in a study of shared clonotypes between healthy human individuals. Profiled with immunoSEQ multiplex PCR; TCRdb holds only in-frame clones, not every one. This sample has 170,000 or so clones; around 63% occur once, and the top ten carry about 10%. The specimen was memory CD4+ T cells sorted from blood. Subset in this sample: CD45RA-negative fraction. These receptors originate from a young man in good health.

The chain carries TRBV27 and TRBJ2-7; D is unclear. This CDR3 comprises 15 residues. The V gene's germline CDR1 is MNHEY and CDR2 SMNVEV (reference sequence). With 2 bases removed from V and 0 bases from J, the gap between germline ends came to 11 bases. For the CDR3, the DNA is TGTGCCAGCAGTTTAAAGTCCGCGAGCTCCTACGAGCAGTACTTC. Its protein product is CASSLKSASSYEQYF.

For this clone: One end of the junction does not line up with germline, which may come from a read error. The chain employs TRBV9 and TRBJ2-7, with D tentatively TRBD1 (6 bases). The CDR3 runs 13 residues. CDR1 and CDR2 (germline): SGDLS, YYNGEE. CDR3 protein: CASSPSPSTGTHF. CDR3 bases: TGTGCCAGCAGCCCCTCCCCTAGCACCGGGACACACTTC.

The chain carries TRBV5-1 and TRBJ2-1; D gene uncertain. In germline, CDR1 is SGHRS, CDR2 YFSETQ. The CDR3 sequence is 15 residues long. V was cut by 0 bases and J by 2 bases, with 9 bases left in between. The CDR3 DNA sequence: TGCGCCAGCAGCTTGGGAGGTTTAGCCTACAATGAGCAGTTCTTC. This codes for CASSLGGLAYNEQFF.

This clone was counted only a few times. The chain links TRBV27 to TRBJ2-3; D ambiguous. V was shortened by 5 bases and J by 1 base, with 10 bases between the two germline ends. Per the germline V gene, CDR1 is MNHEY and CDR2 is SMNVEV (reference sequence). This CDR3 spans 14 amino acids. The CDR3: CASSLGLGTDTQYF. In nucleotides, the CDR3 is TGTGCCAGCAGTCTAGGGTTGGGCACAGATACGCAGTATTTT.

This sequence joins TRBV9 and TRBJ2-3; D may be TRBD1 (5 bases). The germline V gene encodes CDR1 SGDLS and CDR2 YYNGEE. The ends were cut back, 0 bases at V and 0 bases at J, with 8 bases in the middle. CDR3 size: 15 residues. The CDR3, as DNA: TGTGCCAGCAGCGTAGGGTCAGGGAGCACAGATACGCAGTATTTT. It yields the protein CASSVGSGSTDTQYF. Based on the CDR3 plus reference TRBV9 and TRBJ2-3, the full variable domain is DSGVTQTPKHLITATGQRVTLRCSPRSGDLSVYWYQQSLDQGLQFLIQYYNGEERAKGNILERFSAQQFPDLHSELNLSSLELGDSALYFCASSVGSGSTDTQYFGPGTRLTVL.

The genes are TRBV29-1 and TRBJ1-4; 7 nucleotides match TRBD1. Trimming at V came to 2 bases and at J to 6 bases, leaving 9 bases not matched to a gene. The CDR3 covers 15 residues. Germline CDR1 and CDR2: SQVTM and ANQGSEA. The CDR3 DNA reads as TGCAGCGTTGAACCCATGACAGGGCGGGATGAAAAACTGTTTTTT. Its protein product is CSVEPMTGRDEKLFF. Filled out from reference TRBV29-1 and TRBJ1-4, the complete variable domain reads SAVISQKPSRDICQRGTSLTIQCQVDSQVTMMFWYRQQPGQSLTLIATANQGSEATYESGFVIDKFPISRPNLTFSTLTVSNMSPEDSSIYLCSVEPMTGRDEKLFFGSGTQLSVL.

This clone was counted between two and nine times. The chain uses TRBV29-1 and TRBJ1-4; no reliable D call. The length of the CDR3 is 11 residues. The germline V and J ends were trimmed by 7 bases and 8 bases, with 11 bases remaining between them. CDR1 and CDR2 from the germline V gene are SQVTM and ANQGSEA. CDR3 sequence reads: CSAGYGEKLFF. In nucleotides, the CDR3 is TGCAGCGCCGGGTATGGAGAAAAACTGTTTTTT.

V gene TRBV7-8 combines with J gene TRBJ2-3; no clear D. The CDR3 spans 15 residues. Germline V gene sequence: CDR1 SGHVS, CDR2 FQNEAQ. Between the trimmed V and J ends, which lost 8 bases and 4 bases, there was a span of 19 bases. Here the CDR3 DNA reads TGTGCCAGCGCCCCCTGGGCCCGGGTGGCAGATACGCAGTATTTT. It translates to CASAPWARVADTQYF.

The chain is built from TRBV6-5 and TRBJ2-7; D is unresolved. V shed 6 bases and J shed 6 bases, with 18 bases lying between them. This CDR3 is 14 amino acids long. Germline CDR1 and CDR2: MNHEY and SVGAGI. The CDR3 here is CASRPSHGVPEQYF. CDR3 DNA: TGTGCCAGCAGACCTAGTCATGGTGTCCCCGAGCAGTACTTC.

This chain connects TRBV9 to TRBJ2-7; D unresolved. Germline V gene sequence: CDR1 SGDLS, CDR2 YYNGEE. V dropped 0 bases and J dropped 6 bases, with 10 bases sitting between them. The CDR3 loop spans 13 amino acids. The DNA for the CDR3 is TGTGCCAGCAGCGTAGACACTACCGGCGAGCAGTACTTC. Its protein product is CASSVDTTGEQYF.

This clone occurred a few times. The genes are TRBV9 and TRBJ2-7, with a tentative D call TRBD1 (6 bases). Trimming took 3 bases from V and 6 from J, leaving 13 bases between them. Per the germline V gene, CDR1 is SGDLS and CDR2 is YYNGEE. The CDR3 extends over 13 amino acids. CDR3 loop: CASSGRGLGEQYF. The CDR3 DNA reads as TGTGCCAGCAGCGGAAGGGGGTTGGGCGAGCAGTACTTC.

This clone came up a few times. The CDR3 protein is CASSLSPGASSPDGQFF. The CDR3 nucleotides are TGTGCCAGCAGCTTAAGCCCAGGTGCTAGCAGCCCCGATGGGCAGTTCTTC. V and J are TRBV7-2 and TRBJ2-1, with D possibly TRBD2 on 5 matching bases. Germline CDR1 is SGHTA and CDR2 is FQGNSA. CDR3 length equals 17 residues. Trimming removed 2 bases from V and 12 bases from J, with 26 bases in between. Together with reference TRBV7-2 and TRBJ2-1, the CDR3 gives the full variable domain: GAGVSQSPSNKVTEKGKDVELRCDPISGHTALYWYRQSLGQGLEFLIYFQGNSAPDKSGLPSDRFSAERTGGSVSTLTIQRTQQEDSAVYLCASSLSPGASSPDGQFFGPGTRLTVL.

This chain links TRBV5-6 with TRBJ1-5; perhaps TRBD1 as D (6 bases). The CDR3 has 15 amino acids. With 4 bases removed from V and 6 bases from J, the gap between germline ends came to 17 bases. In germline, CDR1 is SGHDT, CDR2 YYEEEE. In DNA form, the CDR3 reads TGTGCCAGCAGCACCCGGTTGGGGGGCGTTCAGCCCCAGCATTTT. It translates to CASSTRLGGVQPQHF.

This clone appeared a few times. V gene TRBV4-1 combines with J gene TRBJ1-4, with D possibly TRBD1 on 5 matching bases. Germline V gives CDR1 MGHRA, CDR2 YSYEKL. Between the trimmed V and J ends, which lost 0 bases and 6 bases, there was a span of 14 bases. The CDR3 runs to 16 residues. The CDR3 nucleotides read TGCGCCAGCAGCCAAGATTACGGACACCCGGATGAAAAACTGTTTTTT. Its protein product is CASSQDYGHPDEKLFF.

V gene TRBV7-2 combines with J gene TRBJ2-3, with D possibly called TRBD1 or TRBD2 (5 bases each). V lost 1 base to trimming and J lost 8 bases, with 10 bases between them. This CDR3 has 13 amino acids. Germline V lookup: CDR1 SGHTA, CDR2 FQGNSA. The CDR3: CASSLDRDGTQYF. DNA for the CDR3: TGTGCCAGCAGCTTAGATAGGGACGGTACGCAGTATTTT.

The rearrangement uses TRBV6-1 and TRBJ1-5; D not certain. Germline CDR1 and CDR2: MNHNS and SASEGT. V lost 1 base and J lost 3, with 7 bases in between. CDR3 length: 14 amino acids. DNA for the CDR3: TGTGCCAGCAGTGAAGACAGAAACAATCAGCCCCAGCATTTT. Amino acids: CASSEDRNNQPQHF.

V usage is TRBV2 and J usage is TRBJ1-4; no reliable D call. The ends were cut back, 11 bases at V and 6 bases at J, with 10 bases in the middle. The CDR3 is made up of 11 amino acids. The germline V gene has CDR1 SNHLY and CDR2 FYNNEI. CDR3 amino acids: CAPLTYEKLFF. In DNA form, the CDR3 reads TGTGCCCCCCTCACCTATGAAAAACTGTTTTTT.

The V call is TRBV18, the J call TRBJ2-1; D uncertain. The germline CDR1 and CDR2 sequences are KGHSH and LQKENI. The V end lost 4 bases, the J end lost 0 bases, and 13 bases lay between the germline ends. The CDR3 is 16 residues long. CDR3 DNA: TGTGCCAGCTCACGGCTACTCTCGAGCTCCTACAATGAGCAGTTCTTC. This sequence encodes CASSRLLSSSYNEQFF.

The rearrangement links TRBV7-1 to TRBJ2-1; the match to TRBD2 covers 10 bases. TRBV7-1 is placed among ORFs of uncertain function. V lost 4 bases, J lost 1 base, and 10 bases stayed unmatched. The CDR3 is 18 residues long. The DNA for the CDR3 is TGTGCCAGCAGCTTAGTTTCTAGCGGGAGTGTATCCTACAATGAGCAGTTCTTC. This gives the protein CASSLVSSGSVSYNEQFF.

V is TRBV21-1 and J is TRBJ1-2; the D call TRBD1 from the table was never checked on the DNA. TRBV21-1 has pseudogene status. The CDR3 loop spans 18 amino acids. CDR3 nucleotide sequence: TGTGCCAGCAGCAAAGTTTCTTTCCATCGGGACAGCAACTATGGCTACACCTTC. It codes for CASSKVSFHRDSNYGYTF.

This chain uses TRBV19 with TRBJ2-1; the D gene is possibly TRBD1 (5 bases). V gave up 3 bases and J gave up 5 bases, with 8 bases separating them. This CDR3 is 13 amino acids long. Germline V gene sequence: CDR1 LNHDA, CDR2 SQIVND (reference sequence). The DNA for the CDR3 is TGTGCCAGTAGTATGAGACAGAACAATGAGCAGTTCTTC. This codes for CASSMRQNNEQFF.

This sequence joins TRBV25-1 and TRBJ2-5; D may match TRBD1 or TRBD2 (5 bases each). The CDR3 contains 15 residues. Germline V gene data show CDR1 as MGHDK and CDR2 as SYGVNS. Trimming cost V 6 bases and J 2 bases, with 16 bases left between them. The chain's CDR3 is CASSSQGRGQETQYF. The CDR3 DNA reads TGTGCCAGCAGCAGCCAGGGACGGGGACAAGAGACCCAGTACTTC.

This clone has only a few counts. The CDR3 nucleotides read TGTGCCAGCAGAATCTCGACTAGCGGGATATACGAGCAGTACTTC. Its translation: CASRISTSGIYEQYF. The chain uses TRBV5-4 and TRBJ2-7, with 11 bases identical to TRBD2. This CDR3 spans 15 amino acids. Trimming at V came to 5 bases and at J to 4 bases, leaving 8 bases not matched to a gene. CDR1 is SGHNT, CDR2 YYREEE, per germline (reference sequence).